The TCR beta chain under discussion was sequenced for a study of beta chain features in type 1 diabetes. Study-level points and caveats: Type 1 diabetes patients had moderately but significantly shorter TCRB CDR3s in all four CD4+ subsets. Researchers reported that naive, central memory and Treg TCRB repertoires appeared more similar in patients than in healthy donors.

The CDR3 consists of 18 residues. Trimming left V 3 bases short and J 2 bases short, with 25 bases between. The V gene's germline CDR1 is SQVTM and CDR2 ANQGSEA. Expressed TCRB transcripts were sequenced, since all the RNA that had been isolated was reverse transcribed. TCRdb keeps only in-frame clones here, not all; method: immunoSEQ multiplex PCR. The data show about 160,000 clones, about 8.1% seen once. This clone was recorded a few times. The antigen remains unidentified. The origin of this receptor is a woman aged 18 to 35 with type 1 diabetes. Sequencing input: central memory CD4+ T cells from blood. The rearrangement links TRBV29-1 to TRBJ1-1; TRBD1 is a possible D gene (5 bases). Here the CDR3 reads CSVDLGLSPLGQNTEAFF. CDR3 DNA sequence: TGCAGCGTTGATTTAGGTCTGTCCCCTCTGGGGCAAAACACTGAAGCTTTCTTT.